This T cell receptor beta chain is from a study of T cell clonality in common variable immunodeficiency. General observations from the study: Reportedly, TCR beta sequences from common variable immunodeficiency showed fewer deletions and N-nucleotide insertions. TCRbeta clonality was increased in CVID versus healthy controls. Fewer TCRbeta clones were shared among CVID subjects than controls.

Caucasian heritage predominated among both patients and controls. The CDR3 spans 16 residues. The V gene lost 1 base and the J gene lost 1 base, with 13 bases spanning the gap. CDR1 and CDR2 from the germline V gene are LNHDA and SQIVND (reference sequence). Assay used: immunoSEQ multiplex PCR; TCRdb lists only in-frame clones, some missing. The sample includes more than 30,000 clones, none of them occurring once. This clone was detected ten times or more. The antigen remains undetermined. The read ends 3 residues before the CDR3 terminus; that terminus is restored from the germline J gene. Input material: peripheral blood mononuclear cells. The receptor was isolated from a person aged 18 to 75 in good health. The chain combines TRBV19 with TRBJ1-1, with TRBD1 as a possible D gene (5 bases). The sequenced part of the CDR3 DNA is TGTGCCAGTAGTATAGTCGGGAACAGGCCGAACACTGAA. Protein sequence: CASSIVGNRPNTE. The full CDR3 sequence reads CASSIVGNRPNTEAFF.